A selection of T cell receptor beta chains follows, all from one sample in a study of T cells in Graves' hyperthyroidism and ophthalmopathy. MiXCR was run by TCRdb on the multiplex PCR reads, yielding one entry per CDR3 protein. The data hold a few hundred thousand distinct CDR3 sequences, with around 15% observed a single time. Sequencing used blood. Every receptor here comes from an older woman with Graves' ophthalmopathy. CDR3s include the opening cysteine and the closing phenylalanine or tryptophan. A D gene is named only where the DNA matches it firmly. Size is omitted from some rows. Given values are once, few, many or a class for expanded clones.

J gene: TRBJ2-5
clone size: NA
D gene: NA
V gene: TRBV9
CDR3 protein: CASSVAAGVGGIQETQYF
CDR3 DNA: TGTGCCAGCAGCGTAGCCGCTGGCGTAGGGGGGATCCAAGAGACCCAGTACTTC

J gene: TRBJ1-1
clone size: many
D gene: NA
V gene: TRBV7-9
CDR3 protein: CASSLGQPTEAFF
CDR3 DNA: TGTGCCAGCAGCTTAGGACAGCCCACTGAAGCTTTCTTT

J gene: TRBJ2-1
clone size: many
D gene: TRBD2
V gene: TRBV18
CDR3 protein: CASSPGGGYNEQFF
CDR3 DNA: TGTGCCAGCTCACCGGGCGGGGGTTACAATGAGCAGTTCTTC

J gene: TRBJ2-7
clone size: NA
D gene: NA
V gene: TRBV12-3/TRBV12-4
CDR3 protein: CASSFRQGPYEQYF
CDR3 DNA: TGTGCCAGCAGTTTTCGGCAGGGTCCCTACGAGCAGTACTTC

J gene: TRBJ1-2
clone size: few
D gene: TRBD1
V gene: TRBV24-1
CDR3 protein: CATRGTGSHGYTF
CDR3 DNA: TGTGCCACCAGGGGGACAGGGTCTCATGGCTACACCTTC

J gene: TRBJ2-5
clone size: NA
D gene: NA
V gene: TRBV25-1
CDR3 protein: CASSEMYETQYF
CDR3 DNA: TGTGCCAGCAGTGAAATGTATGAGACCCAGTACTTC

J gene: TRBJ2-1
clone size: many
D gene: TRBD2
V gene: TRBV29-1
CDR3 protein: CSARGFNEQFF
CDR3 DNA: TGCAGCGCGCGGGGGTTCAATGAGCAGTTCTTC

J gene: TRBJ2-5
clone size: few
D gene: TRBD2
V gene: TRBV7-9
CDR3 protein: CASSSGTRQYLETQYF
CDR3 DNA: TGTGCCAGCAGCTCCGGGACTAGGCAATACTTAGAGACCCAGTACTTC

J gene: TRBJ2-1
clone size: many
D gene: NA
V gene: TRBV12-5
CDR3 protein: CASRKGSSYNEQFF
CDR3 DNA: TGTGCTAGTCGTAAGGGGAGCTCCTACAATGAGCAGTTCTTC

J gene: TRBJ1-2
clone size: many
D gene: NA
V gene: TRBV6-5
CDR3 protein: CASSYTASGGYTF
CDR3 DNA: TGTGCCAGCAGTTACACAGCATCGGGCGGCTACACCTTC

J gene: TRBJ1-5
clone size: many
D gene: NA
V gene: TRBV28
CDR3 protein: CASRNNYPGQPQHF
CDR3 DNA: TGTGCCAGCAGGAACAACTACCCGGGTCAGCCCCAGCATTTT

J gene: TRBJ1-5
clone size: many
D gene: NA
V gene: TRBV6-1
CDR3 protein: CASSGQLNQPQHF
CDR3 DNA: TGTGCCAGCAGCGGTCAGCTCAATCAGCCCCAGCATTTT

J gene: TRBJ1-4
clone size: many
D gene: NA
V gene: TRBV20-1
CDR3 protein: CSARNHGPNEKLFF
CDR3 DNA: TGCAGTGCTAGAAATCATGGTCCAAATGAAAAACTGTTTTTT

J gene: TRBJ2-7
clone size: NA
D gene: NA
V gene: TRBV19
CDR3 protein: CASTPRAISSYEQYF
CDR3 DNA: TGTGCCAGTACCCCCCGGGCTATATCCTCCTACGAGCAGTACTTC

J gene: TRBJ1-2
clone size: many
D gene: TRBD1
V gene: TRBV18
CDR3 protein: CASSPPGQAGYGYTF
CDR3 DNA: TGTGCCAGCTCACCTCCGGGACAGGCCGGCTATGGCTACACCTTC

J gene: TRBJ2-1
clone size: NA
D gene: TRBD2
V gene: TRBV20-1
CDR3 protein: CSARGTSGRFYNEQFF
CDR3 DNA: TGCAGTGCTAGGGGGACTAGCGGGAGGTTTTACAATGAGCAGTTCTTC

J gene: TRBJ1-2
clone size: few
D gene: NA
V gene: TRBV4-1
CDR3 protein: CASSQAEGVRGGYTF
CDR3 DNA: TGCGCCAGCAGCCAAGCGGAAGGGGTTCGAGGTGGCTACACCTTC

J gene: TRBJ2-7
clone size: many
D gene: NA
V gene: TRBV5-6
CDR3 protein: CASSSRDGDSYEQYF
CDR3 DNA: TGTGCCAGCAGCTCCCGGGACGGGGACTCCTACGAGCAGTACTTC

J gene: TRBJ2-3
clone size: NA
D gene: NA
V gene: TRBV20-1
CDR3 protein: CSAGGGADTQYF
CDR3 DNA: TGCAGTGCTGGGGGTGGGGCAGATACGCAGTATTTT

J gene: TRBJ2-2
clone size: NA
D gene: NA
V gene: TRBV5-1
CDR3 protein: CASSLDGTRLTGELFF
CDR3 DNA: TGCGCCAGCAGCTTGGACGGGACACGGCTCACCGGGGAGCTGTTTTTT

J gene: TRBJ2-7
clone size: NA
D gene: TRBD1
V gene: TRBV12-3/TRBV12-4
CDR3 protein: CASGPTGALNYEQYF
CDR3 DNA: TGTGCCAGCGGCCCCACAGGGGCACTAAACTACGAGCAGTACTTC

J gene: TRBJ1-4
clone size: few
D gene: TRBD1
V gene: TRBV30
CDR3 protein: CAWSWEGAREKLFF
CDR3 DNA: TGTGCCTGGAGTTGGGAGGGGGCCCGTGAAAAACTGTTTTTT

J gene: TRBJ2-3
clone size: many
D gene: NA
V gene: TRBV11-2
CDR3 protein: CASSLEGPLTDTQYF
CDR3 DNA: TGTGCCAGCAGCTTAGAGGGGCCCCTCACAGATACGCAGTATTTT

J gene: TRBJ2-1
clone size: NA
D gene: NA
V gene: TRBV7-2
CDR3 protein: CASSLDYTGSDEQFF
CDR3 DNA: TGTGCCAGCAGCTTGGATTATACAGGGAGCGATGAGCAGTTCTTC

J gene: TRBJ2-1
clone size: few
D gene: TRBD2
V gene: TRBV24-1
CDR3 protein: CATSDPAPSGTTYNEQFF
CDR3 DNA: TGTGCCACCAGTGATCCCGCCCCAAGCGGGACCACCTACAATGAGCAGTTCTTC

J gene: TRBJ2-2
clone size: NA
D gene: NA
V gene: TRBV5-1
CDR3 protein: CASSLSTRVRELFF
CDR3 DNA: TGCGCCAGCAGCTTGTCGACCCGTGTAAGGGAGCTGTTTTTT

J gene: TRBJ2-3
clone size: many
D gene: TRBD2
V gene: TRBV7-2
CDR3 protein: CASSLSGGGDTQYF
CDR3 DNA: TGTGCCAGCAGCTTGAGCGGGGGCGGGGATACGCAGTATTTT

J gene: TRBJ2-2
clone size: few
D gene: TRBD2
V gene: TRBV11-2
CDR3 protein: CASSFSASGIGGELFF
CDR3 DNA: TGTGCCAGCAGCTTTTCGGCTAGCGGGATCGGAGGGGAGCTGTTTTTT

J gene: TRBJ2-7
clone size: NA
D gene: TRBD2
V gene: TRBV7-8
CDR3 protein: CASSLGSGGVNEQYF
CDR3 DNA: TGTGCCAGCAGCTTAGGGTCGGGAGGAGTGAACGAGCAGTACTTC

J gene: TRBJ2-5
clone size: once
D gene: NA
V gene: TRBV5-1
CDR3 protein: CASSSPGTQETQYF
CDR3 DNA: TGCGCCAGCAGTTCCCCCGGGACTCAAGAGACCCAGTACTTC

J gene: TRBJ1-5
clone size: few
D gene: NA
V gene: TRBV19
CDR3 protein: CASSDTGTWSNQPQHF
CDR3 DNA: TGTGCCAGTAGTGATACAGGGACCTGGAGCAATCAGCCCCAGCATTTT

J gene: TRBJ2-6
clone size: NA
D gene: NA
V gene: TRBV7-9
CDR3 protein: CASRPTTLSGANALTF
CDR3 DNA: TGTGCCAGCAGACCAACCACCCTCTCTGGGGCCAACGCCCTGACTTTC

J gene: TRBJ2-3
clone size: many
D gene: NA
V gene: TRBV28
CDR3 protein: CASSPEDEKGTQYF
CDR3 DNA: TGTGCCAGCAGTCCAGAGGACGAAAAGGGTACGCAGTATTTT

J gene: TRBJ2-7
clone size: NA
D gene: NA
V gene: TRBV15
CDR3 protein: CATSREWVQGGYEQYF
CDR3 DNA: TGTGCCACCAGCAGAGAGTGGGTCCAGGGAGGATACGAGCAGTACTTC

J gene: TRBJ1-2
clone size: many
D gene: NA
V gene: TRBV7-2
CDR3 protein: CASSPTHGYGYTF
CDR3 DNA: TGTGCCAGCAGCCCCACCCATGGCTATGGCTACACCTTC

J gene: TRBJ2-6
clone size: many
D gene: TRBD1
V gene: TRBV7-2
CDR3 protein: CASSLTGGSGANVLTF
CDR3 DNA: TGTGCCAGCAGCTTAACAGGGGGTAGTGGGGCCAACGTCCTGACTTTC

J gene: TRBJ2-4
clone size: few
D gene: NA
V gene: TRBV4-3
CDR3 protein: CASSQEMGSIQYF
CDR3 DNA: TGCGCCAGCAGCCAAGAGATGGGTAGCATTCAGTACTTC

J gene: TRBJ1-2
clone size: NA
D gene: NA
V gene: TRBV5-1
CDR3 protein: CASSLNLRLGDGYTF
CDR3 DNA: TGCGCCAGCAGCTTGAATTTGCGACTTGGGGATGGCTACACCTTC

J gene: TRBJ1-4
clone size: NA
D gene: NA
V gene: TRBV4-3
CDR3 protein: CASSQDLGGREKLFF
CDR3 DNA: TGCGCCAGCAGCCAAGATCTGGGGGGCCGCGAAAAACTGTTTTTT

J gene: TRBJ2-7
clone size: many
D gene: NA
V gene: TRBV20-1
CDR3 protein: CSARGPSPRGRSSYEQYF
CDR3 DNA: TGCAGTGCCCGAGGCCCGAGCCCCAGGGGTCGGAGCTCCTACGAGCAGTACTTC

J gene: TRBJ2-7
clone size: few
D gene: NA
V gene: TRBV6-1
CDR3 protein: CASVGRVFYEQYF
CDR3 DNA: TGTGCCAGCGTAGGCAGGGTCTTCTACGAGCAGTACTTC

J gene: TRBJ2-7
clone size: few
D gene: NA
V gene: TRBV7-6
CDR3 protein: CASSLGARVGVTAYEQYF
CDR3 DNA: TGTGCCAGCAGCTTAGGTGCGAGAGTAGGGGTTACCGCCTACGAGCAGTACTTC

J gene: TRBJ2-2
clone size: NA
D gene: NA
V gene: TRBV4-3
CDR3 protein: CASSQVGSYTGELFF
CDR3 DNA: TGCGCCAGCAGCCAAGTAGGCAGCTATACCGGGGAGCTGTTTTTT

J gene: TRBJ2-5
clone size: many
D gene: NA
V gene: TRBV27
CDR3 protein: CASSVGTVIGTQYF
CDR3 DNA: TGTGCCAGCAGTGTCGGGACGGTTATAGGGACCCAGTACTTC

J gene: TRBJ1-1
clone size: many
D gene: NA
V gene: TRBV6-2/TRBV6-3
CDR3 protein: CASSYPTPSDGNTEAFF
CDR3 DNA: TGTGCCAGCAGTTACCCTACTCCCTCCGACGGTAACACTGAAGCTTTCTTT

J gene: TRBJ1-2
clone size: few
D gene: NA
V gene: TRBV27
CDR3 protein: CASSFRISNYGYTF
CDR3 DNA: TGTGCCAGCAGTTTCCGGATTTCTAACTATGGCTACACCTTC

J gene: TRBJ1-6
clone size: many
D gene: TRBD1
V gene: TRBV5-5
CDR3 protein: CASSSGTVNSPLHF
CDR3 DNA: TGTGCCAGCAGCTCCGGGACAGTTAATTCACCCCTCCACTTT

J gene: TRBJ2-3
clone size: many
D gene: NA
V gene: TRBV19
CDR3 protein: CASSTRDQKADTQYF
CDR3 DNA: TGTGCCAGTAGTACCCGGGACCAGAAAGCAGATACGCAGTATTTT

J gene: TRBJ1-4
clone size: few
D gene: TRBD1
V gene: TRBV5-1
CDR3 protein: CASSLDRGRPNEKLFF
CDR3 DNA: TGCGCCAGCAGCTTGGACAGGGGGCGACCTAATGAAAAACTGTTTTTT

J gene: TRBJ2-7
clone size: many
D gene: NA
V gene: TRBV5-1
CDR3 protein: CASSPMRRAGYEQYF
CDR3 DNA: TGCGCCAGCAGCCCCATGCGGCGGGCCGGCTACGAGCAGTACTTC

J gene: TRBJ1-1
clone size: many
D gene: NA
V gene: TRBV2
CDR3 protein: CASSERSGGAGRAFF
CDR3 DNA: TGTGCCAGCAGTGAACGGTCCGGGGGAGCTGGCCGGGCTTTCTTT

J gene: TRBJ2-3
clone size: few
D gene: TRBD2
V gene: TRBV5-5
CDR3 protein: CASNQAGDLLTDTQYF
CDR3 DNA: TGTGCCAGCAACCAAGCGGGGGACTTGCTCACAGATACGCAGTATTTT

J gene: TRBJ2-1
clone size: many
D gene: TRBD2
V gene: TRBV20-1
CDR3 protein: CSAREAASGLPWNEQFF
CDR3 DNA: TGCAGTGCTAGAGAGGCGGCTAGCGGGTTACCCTGGAATGAGCAGTTCTTC

J gene: TRBJ1-2
clone size: NA
D gene: TRBD1
V gene: TRBV20-1
CDR3 protein: CSARPSDRVRDGYTF
CDR3 DNA: TGCAGTGCTAGACCGTCAGACAGGGTACGAGATGGCTACACCTTC

J gene: TRBJ2-5
clone size: NA
D gene: TRBD1
V gene: TRBV5-1
CDR3 protein: CASSGRTGSETQYF
CDR3 DNA: TGCGCCAGCAGCGGTCGGACAGGGTCAGAGACCCAGTACTTC